Detailed here is one T cell receptor (beta chain). What it binds is not known. Pooling of second doses given at about 4 or about 12 weeks was done. Profiling relied on immunoSEQ multiplex PCR, and the TCRdb table lists in-frame clones only, not all of them. Here the sample spans 150,000 or so clones, under 95% being singletons. The entry originates in a study of T cell responses to AZD1222 COVID-19 vaccine. Whole-study results and caveats: Females outnumbered males among donors, who were mostly white British; clonal diversity was possibly underestimated.

The germline V gene has CDR1 LGHDT and CDR2 YNNKEL (reference sequence). Trimming pared 1 base from V and 6 bases from J, leaving 12 bases between. The CDR3 contains 15 residues. Sequenced material: peripheral blood, taken 28 days after the second AZD1222 dose. This clonotype was sampled from an adult who received the AZD1222 COVID-19 vaccine. The chain links TRBV3-1 (or the pseudogene TRBV3-2) to TRBJ2-2, with D perhaps TRBD2 (6 bases). CDR3 bases: TGTGCCAGCAGCCAAGTTTCTTGGGGGGCCGGGGAGCTGTTTTTT. Encoded protein: CASSQVSWGAGELFF.